The 30 T cell receptor beta chains in this list originate from one sample, sequenced in a study of T-cell reconstitution after alpha-beta-depleted transplantation in children. Unique molecular identifiers were incorporated into the prepared TCRbeta library. TCRdb reprocessed the PCR reads with MiXCR, giving one entry per CDR3 protein. The repertoire holds 400,000 to 450,000 distinct CDR3 sequences, approximately 42% seen once, with 27% in the top ten. This sample comprised PBMCs, obtained before TCRalphabeta/CD19-depleted stem cell transplant. The receptors come from a girl under 10 years old with aplastic anemia, due to receive a stem cell transplant.

J is TRBJ2-7 and V is TRBV4-1; no firm D call. CDR1 and CDR2 (germline): MGHRA, YSYEKL. Trimming took off 0 bases at V and 0 bases at J, with 15 bases between the two ends. This CDR3 has 17 residues. CDR3 DNA sequence: TGCGCCAGCAGCCAAGATTCCCGCCGACCTAGCTCCTACGAGCAGTACTTC. Its translation: CASSQDSRRPSSYEQYF.

This clonotype was seen more than once but under ten times. The CDR3 DNA is TGCAGTGCTAGAGATAGCAGAGACAATCAGCCCCAGCATTTT. Translating gives CSARDSRDNQPQHF. V gene TRBV20-1 combines with J gene TRBJ1-5, with D unclear. V was trimmed by 0 bases and J by 3 bases, leaving 9 bases between them. The CDR3 runs to 14 residues. The germline V gene has CDR1 DFQATT and CDR2 SNEGSKA (reference sequence).

The V gene is TRBV6-1, the J gene TRBJ2-7; perhaps TRBD1 as D (6 bases). V was trimmed by 6 bases and J by 0 bases, leaving 12 bases between them. Per germline, CDR1 MNHNS and CDR2 SASEGT. The CDR3 sequence is 14 residues long. The CDR3 region is CASRDSRGSYEQYF. CDR3 bases: TGTGCCAGCAGGGACAGTAGGGGCTCCTACGAGCAGTACTTC.

The CDR3 loop reads CSVEGPLTGHQETQYF. CDR3 nucleotide sequence: TGCAGCGTTGAAGGCCCCTTGACAGGCCACCAAGAGACCCAGTACTTC. V is TRBV29-1 and J is TRBJ2-5; weak D call: TRBD1 (6 bases). The germline V gene encodes CDR1 SQVTM and CDR2 ANQGSEA. The CDR3 totals 16 residues. Trimming left V 1 base short and J 0 bases short, with 15 bases between.

In its sample, this clonotype was seen once. The rearrangement uses TRBV20-1 and TRBJ1-2; D remains unclear. The CDR3 extends over 13 amino acids. Germline assignment: CDR1 DFQATT and CDR2 SNEGSKA (reference sequence). Trimming left V 0 bases short and J 0 bases short, with 5 bases between. In nucleotides, the CDR3 is TGCAGTGCTAGAGACTTCACTAACTATGGCTACACCTTC. Translation: CSARDFTNYGYTF.

The rearrangement joins TRBV27 to TRBJ1-4; possibly TRBD1 for D (5 bases). CDR3 length: 16 amino acids. Germline V lookup: CDR1 MNHEY, CDR2 SMNVEV (reference sequence). V gave up 3 bases and J gave up 7 bases, with 18 bases separating them. The CDR3 reads CASSLLEPGGSEKLFF. The CDR3 coding sequence is TGTGCCAGCAGTTTGTTGGAACCGGGGGGTAGTGAAAAACTGTTTTTT.

This clonotype appeared a few times. The V call is TRBV12-3 or TRBV12-4, the J call TRBJ1-2, with 12 bases matching TRBD1. The CDR3 is 15 residues long. V dropped 3 bases and J dropped 8; count of bases not matched to a gene: 7. CDR3 in amino acids: CASSFGWDRGPGYTF. The CDR3 coding sequence is TGTGCCAGCAGTTTTGGATGGGACAGGGGGCCCGGCTACACCTTC.

The chain has TRBV3-1 and TRBJ2-7, with 14 bases identical to TRBD2. The J segment lost 5 bases and the V segment lost 1 base, leaving 4 bases of the junction unmatched. CDR1 is LGHDT, CDR2 YNNKEL, per germline (reference sequence). This CDR3 is built from 16 residues. In DNA form, the CDR3 reads TGTGCCAGCAGCCAAGCGGGGACTAGCGGGAGAGACGAGCAGTACTTC. This translates into CASSQAGTSGRDEQYF.

This rearrangement joins TRBV6-1 to TRBJ2-7, with no clear D. Trimming took off 6 bases at V and 1 base at J, with 13 bases between the two ends. The CDR3 extends over 14 amino acids. Germline values: CDR1 MNHNS, CDR2 SASEGT. The CDR3 sequence: CASSQVSGSYEQYF. CDR3 bases: TGTGCCAGCAGCCAGGTATCAGGATCCTACGAGCAGTACTTC.

This clonotype was counted at least ten times. This chain uses TRBV7-2 with TRBJ2-7, with 7 positions matching TRBD2. Germline CDR1 SGHTA, CDR2 FQGNSA. With V trimmed by 1 base and J by 0 bases, 3 bases remained unmatched. The length of the CDR3 is 15 residues. CDR3: CASSLVGGSSYEQYF. The CDR3, as DNA: TGTGCCAGCAGCTTAGTCGGGGGGAGCTCCTACGAGCAGTACTTC.

This clonotype appeared once. The genes are TRBV29-1 and TRBJ1-2, with a weak D call TRBD1 (5 bases). V dropped 4 bases and J dropped 4 bases, with 13 bases sitting between them. The CDR3 loop spans 13 amino acids. CDR1 and CDR2 (germline): SQVTM, ANQGSEA. The CDR3 nucleotides are TGCAGCGTTGGAGCTAGCGGGGCCTATGGCTACACCTTC. Translating gives CSVGASGAYGYTF.

This clonotype was counted between two and nine times. The gene calls are TRBV7-6 and TRBJ2-3; no reliable D call. CDR1 and CDR2 (germline): SGHVS, FNYEAQ. Trimming pared 5 bases from V and 6 bases from J, leaving 12 bases between. This CDR3 is built from 13 residues. The chain's CDR3 is CASSPIGKDTQYF. The CDR3 DNA reads as TGTGCCAGCAGCCCCATAGGGAAGGATACGCAGTATTTT.

This clonotype was observed at least ten times. The chain uses TRBV5-1 and TRBJ2-1, with 11 nucleotides matching TRBD2. V shed 4 bases, J shed 4 bases, and the junction held 4 bases outside the gene matches. CDR3 length: 15 amino acids. The germline CDR1 and CDR2 sequences are SGHRS and YFSETQ. CDR3 in DNA: TGCGCCAGCAGCCCACTAGCGGGAGATTACAATGAGCAGTTCTTC. Translated: CASSPLAGDYNEQFF.

The table lists this clonotype with many counts. V is TRBV6-1 and J is TRBJ1-5; D unclear. This CDR3 is built from 14 residues. Germline values: CDR1 MNHNS, CDR2 SASEGT. Trimming took 6 bases from V and 3 from J, leaving 12 bases between them. The CDR3 spells CASSSQSSNQPQHF. As DNA, the CDR3 is TGTGCCAGCAGCTCCCAGAGCTCCAATCAGCCCCAGCATTTT.

The sample holds a few counts of this clonotype. The chain uses TRBV20-1 and TRBJ2-1, with 10 bases lining up with TRBD1. The CDR3 contains 15 residues. Unmatched junction bases numbered 8, after V lost 3 bases and J lost 6 bases. From germline, CDR1 is DFQATT and CDR2 SNEGSKA (reference sequence). CDR3 protein: CSASKGTGVINEQFF. In DNA, the CDR3 is TGCAGTGCTAGTAAAGGGACAGGGGTGATCAATGAGCAGTTCTTC.

This chain links TRBV27 with TRBJ2-7; either TRBD1 or TRBD2 may fit D (7 bases each). Trimming removed 3 bases from V and 3 bases from J, with 15 bases in between. Germline V lookup: CDR1 MNHEY, CDR2 SMNVEV (reference sequence). This CDR3 has 15 amino acids. CDR3 region: CASSFRGGGGYEQYF. The CDR3 bases are TGTGCCAGCAGTTTCAGGGGGGGTGGGGGCTACGAGCAGTACTTC.

This sequence joins TRBV6-5 and TRBJ1-5, with a possible D match to TRBD1 (5 bases). Germline lookup yields CDR1 MNHEY and CDR2 SVGAGI. Trimming took off 6 bases at V and 4 bases at J, with 10 bases between the two ends. This CDR3 has 13 amino acids. The CDR3 is CASRPQDNQPQHF. In DNA, the CDR3 is TGTGCCAGCAGACCACAGGATAATCAGCCCCAGCATTTT.

This clonotype has ten or more counts. The genes are TRBV4-2 and TRBJ2-2; D is perhaps TRBD2 (6 bases). The germline gives CDR1 LGHNA, CDR2 YNFKEQ. Trimming pared 3 bases from V and 0 bases from J, leaving 11 bases between. The CDR3 has 16 amino acids. The CDR3 DNA reads as TGTGCCAGCAGCCAGGGGGACTCCTCGAACACCGGGGAGCTGTTTTTT. Translating gives CASSQGDSSNTGELFF.

The chain carries TRBV6-1 and TRBJ2-3, with 7 bases lining up with TRBD2. The V and J ends lost 8 bases and 2 bases, in that order; junction bases with no gene match: 4. The CDR3 is made up of 13 amino acids. Per germline, CDR1 MNHNS and CDR2 SASEGT. The CDR3 here is CASGGVFTDTQYF. CDR3 in DNA: TGTGCCAGCGGGGGGGTTTTCACAGATACGCAGTATTTT.

This clonotype was recorded at least ten times. The rearrangement uses TRBV12-3 or TRBV12-4 and TRBJ2-3; D unresolved. CDR3 length: 15 amino acids. Trimming stripped 2 bases from V and 10 bases from J, with 19 bases between. The CDR3 sequence is CASSLRASTRGAQYF. The CDR3 DNA reads as TGTGCCAGCAGTTTACGGGCCAGTACCCGCGGAGCGCAGTATTTT.

The sample holds many counts of this clonotype. V gene TRBV11-2 combines with J gene TRBJ2-1; unclear D gene. CDR1 is SGHAT and CDR2 is FQNNGV in the germline V gene. V was shortened by 4 bases and J by 0 bases, with 4 bases between the two germline ends. CDR3 length equals 13 residues. CDR3 DNA: TGTGCCAGCAGCTCTAGCTCCTACAATGAGCAGTTCTTC. The encoded protein is CASSSSSYNEQFF. The full variable domain, rest sourced from reference TRBV11-2 and TRBJ2-1, is EAGVAQSPRYKIIEKRQSVAFWCNPISGHATLYWYQQILGQGPKLLIQFQNNGVVDDSQLPKDRFSAERLKGVDSTLKIQPAKLEDSAVYLCASSSSSYNEQFFGPGTRLTVL.

The J gene is TRBJ2-2, the V gene TRBV20-1; a weak D match, TRBD2 (6 bases). This CDR3 spans 14 amino acids. Trimming removed 5 bases at V and 7 bases at J, with 17 bases between. Looked up from germline, CDR1 is DFQATT and CDR2 is SNEGSKA (reference sequence). The CDR3 sequence is CSAPLPGVSGELFF. The CDR3 coding sequence is TGCAGTGCTCCCCTCCCGGGGGTAAGCGGGGAGCTGTTTTTT.

This clonotype was counted between two and nine times. The chain combines TRBV6-5 with TRBJ2-7; the D is unclear. CDR3 length: 16 residues. The V end lost 0 bases, the J end lost 2 bases, and 14 bases lay between the germline ends. CDR1 and CDR2 from the germline V gene are MNHEY and SVGAGI. CDR3 region: CASSYSLPSPTYEQYF. CDR3 nucleotides: TGTGCCAGCAGTTACTCGTTACCTTCCCCCACCTACGAGCAGTACTTC.

This clonotype was counted a few times. The chain employs TRBV18 and TRBJ2-1; a weak D match, TRBD1 (5 bases). The CDR3 sequence is 16 residues long. V was clipped by 2 bases and J by 0 bases, with 11 bases between them. CDR1 and CDR2 from the germline V gene are KGHSH and LQKENI. The CDR3 loop is CASSPRSTGSYNEQFF. The CDR3 DNA sequence: TGTGCCAGCTCACCAAGGAGTACAGGCTCCTACAATGAGCAGTTCTTC. The variable domain in full, with the rest retrieved from reference TRBV18 and TRBJ2-1, is NAGVMQNPRHLVRRRGQEARLRCSPMKGHSHVYWYRQLPEEGLKFMVYLQKENIIDESGMPKERFSAEFPKEGPSILRIQQVVRGDSAAYFCASSPRSTGSYNEQFFGPGTRLTVL.

This clonotype was counted ten times or more. The chain employs TRBV20-1 and TRBJ2-7; 13 bases match TRBD2. Germline CDR1 DFQATT, CDR2 SNEGSKA (reference sequence). This CDR3 is built from 17 residues. The trim removed 6 bases at V and 5 bases at J, leaving 16 bases unmatched. The CDR3 sequence: CSALGLAGERGEDEQYF. CDR3 sequence (DNA): TGCAGTGCCCTAGGACTAGCGGGAGAGAGGGGGGAGGACGAGCAGTACTTC.

The rearrangement uses TRBV20-1 and TRBJ2-1; D call uncertain. V shed 6 bases and J shed 0 bases, with 9 bases lying between them. The CDR3 totals 13 residues. Germline V gives CDR1 DFQATT, CDR2 SNEGSKA (reference sequence). The CDR3 reads CSARSYSYNEQFF. The CDR3 DNA is TGCAGTGCCCGCTCATACTCCTACAATGAGCAGTTCTTC.

The chain carries TRBV18 and TRBJ2-1; D is unclear. Germline V lookup: CDR1 KGHSH, CDR2 LQKENI. The V end lost 0 bases, the J end lost 0 bases, and 15 bases lay between the germline ends. This CDR3 contains 18 residues. The CDR3 sequence: CASSPPVGRSSSYNEQFF. DNA for the CDR3: TGTGCCAGCTCACCACCGGTCGGCAGGTCTAGCTCCTACAATGAGCAGTTCTTC. Together with reference TRBV18 and TRBJ2-1, the CDR3 gives the full variable domain: NAGVMQNPRHLVRRRGQEARLRCSPMKGHSHVYWYRQLPEEGLKFMVYLQKENIIDESGMPKERFSAEFPKEGPSILRIQQVVRGDSAAYFCASSPPVGRSSSYNEQFFGPGTRLTVL.

In its sample, this clonotype was seen many times. The V and J genes are TRBV12-3 or TRBV12-4 and TRBJ1-2; D remains ambiguous. The CDR3 length is 12 residues. V was pared by 3 bases and J by 4 bases, with 6 bases between. The CDR3 DNA sequence: TGTGCCAGCAGTTTGGCCTCCTATGGCTACACCTTC. This gives the protein CASSLASYGYTF.

This clonotype was observed many times. This rearrangement joins TRBV6-2 or TRBV6-3 to TRBJ1-1; D might be TRBD1 (5 bases). Trimming left V 6 bases short and J 6 bases short, with 11 bases between. The CDR3 extends over 12 amino acids. From germline, CDR1 is MNHEY and CDR2 SVGEGT. In nucleotides, the CDR3 is TGTGCCAGCAGGATCCTCAGGGCTGAAGCTTTCTTT. This encodes CASRILRAEAFF.

The chain carries TRBV30 and TRBJ2-2; TRBD1 is a possible D gene (5 bases). The germline V gene encodes CDR1 GTSNPN and CDR2 SVGIG (reference sequence). Trimming left V 2 bases short and J 5 bases short, with 9 bases between. There are 13 residues in the CDR3. The CDR3 region has the DNA TGTGCCTGGAGTTACGCAGGGACCGGGGAGCTGTTTTTT. It specifies CAWSYAGTGELFF.